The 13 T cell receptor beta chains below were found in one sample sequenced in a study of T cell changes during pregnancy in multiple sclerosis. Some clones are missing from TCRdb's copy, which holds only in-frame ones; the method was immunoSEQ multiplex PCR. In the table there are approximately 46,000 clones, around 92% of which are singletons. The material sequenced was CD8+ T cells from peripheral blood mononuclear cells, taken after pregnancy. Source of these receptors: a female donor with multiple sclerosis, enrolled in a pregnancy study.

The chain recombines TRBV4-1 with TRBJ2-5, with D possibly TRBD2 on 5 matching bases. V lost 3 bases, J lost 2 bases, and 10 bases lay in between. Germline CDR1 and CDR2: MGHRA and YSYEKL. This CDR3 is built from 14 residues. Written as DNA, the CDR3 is TGCGCCAGCAGCCACGAGGGCGGACAAGAGACCCAGTACTTC. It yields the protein CASSHEGGQETQYF.

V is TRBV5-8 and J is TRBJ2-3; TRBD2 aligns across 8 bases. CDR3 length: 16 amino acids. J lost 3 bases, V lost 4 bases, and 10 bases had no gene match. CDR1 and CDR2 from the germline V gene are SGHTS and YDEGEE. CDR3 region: CASSAQAGGWTDTQYF. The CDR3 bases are TGTGCCAGCAGCGCCCAGGCGGGGGGTTGGACAGATACGCAGTATTTT.

The CDR3 bases are TGTGCCAGTAGTGCAACTAGCGGGAGTTTGGAGACCCAGTACTTC. Its protein product is CASSATSGSLETQYF. The chain recombines TRBV19 with TRBJ2-5; 11 bases match TRBD2. The V segment lost 5 bases and the J segment 5 bases; nucleotides outside the gene matches: 7. The CDR3 loop spans 15 amino acids. Germline loops: CDR1 LNHDA, CDR2 SQIVND (reference sequence).

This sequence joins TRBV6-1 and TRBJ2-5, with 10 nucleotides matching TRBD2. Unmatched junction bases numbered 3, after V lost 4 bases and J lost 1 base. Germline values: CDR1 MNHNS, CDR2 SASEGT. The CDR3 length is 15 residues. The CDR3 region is CASSVLAGGQETQYF. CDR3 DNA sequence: TGTGCCAGCAGTGTATTAGCGGGGGGCCAAGAGACCCAGTACTTC.

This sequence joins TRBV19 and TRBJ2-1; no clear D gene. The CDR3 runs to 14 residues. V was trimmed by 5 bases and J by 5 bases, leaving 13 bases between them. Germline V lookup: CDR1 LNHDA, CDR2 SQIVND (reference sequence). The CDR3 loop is CASSPLWANNEQFF. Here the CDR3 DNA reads TGTGCCAGTAGTCCGCTGTGGGCGAACAATGAGCAGTTCTTC.

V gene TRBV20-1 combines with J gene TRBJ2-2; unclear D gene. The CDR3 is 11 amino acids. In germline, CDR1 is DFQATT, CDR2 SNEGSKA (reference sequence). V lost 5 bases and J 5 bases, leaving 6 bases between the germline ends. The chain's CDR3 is CSALRTGELFF. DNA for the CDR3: TGCAGTGCTCTACGGACCGGGGAGCTGTTTTTT.

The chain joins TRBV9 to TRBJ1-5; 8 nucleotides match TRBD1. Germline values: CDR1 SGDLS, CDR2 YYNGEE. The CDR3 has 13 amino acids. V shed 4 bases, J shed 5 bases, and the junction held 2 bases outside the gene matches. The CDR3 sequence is CASSPGQDQPQHF. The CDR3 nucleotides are TGTGCCAGCAGCCCGGGACAGGATCAGCCCCAGCATTTT.

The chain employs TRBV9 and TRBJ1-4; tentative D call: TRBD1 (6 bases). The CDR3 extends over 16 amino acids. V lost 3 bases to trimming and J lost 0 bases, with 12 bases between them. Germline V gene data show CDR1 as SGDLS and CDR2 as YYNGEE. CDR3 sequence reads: CASSDRTDATNEKLFF. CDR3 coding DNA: TGTGCCAGCAGCGACCGGACAGACGCAACTAATGAAAAACTGTTTTTT.

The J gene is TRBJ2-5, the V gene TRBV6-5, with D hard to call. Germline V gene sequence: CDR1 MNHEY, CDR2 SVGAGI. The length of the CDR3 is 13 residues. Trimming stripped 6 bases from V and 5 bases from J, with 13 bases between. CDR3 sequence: CASRVGLRETQYF. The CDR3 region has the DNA TGTGCCAGCAGGGTTGGGCTCCGGGAGACCCAGTACTTC.

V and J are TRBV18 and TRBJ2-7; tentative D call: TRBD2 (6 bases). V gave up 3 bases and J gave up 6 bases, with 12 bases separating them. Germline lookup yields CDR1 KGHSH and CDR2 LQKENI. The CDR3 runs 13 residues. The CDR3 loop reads CASSPPWGVEQYF. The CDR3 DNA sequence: TGTGCCAGCTCACCCCCCTGGGGGGTCGAGCAGTACTTC.

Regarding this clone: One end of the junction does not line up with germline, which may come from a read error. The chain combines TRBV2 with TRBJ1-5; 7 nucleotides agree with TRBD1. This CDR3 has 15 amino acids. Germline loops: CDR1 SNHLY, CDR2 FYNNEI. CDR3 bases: TGTGCCGGCAGTGCCGGACAGGCTGACAATCAGCCCCAGCATTTT. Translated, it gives CAGSAGQADNQPQHF.

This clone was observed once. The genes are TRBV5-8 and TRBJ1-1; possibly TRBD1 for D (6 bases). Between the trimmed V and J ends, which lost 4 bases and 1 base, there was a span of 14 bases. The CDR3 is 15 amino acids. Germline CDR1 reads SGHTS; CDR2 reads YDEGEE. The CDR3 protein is CASSLSQGKNTEAFF. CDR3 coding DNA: TGTGCCAGCAGCCTGAGTCAGGGGAAGAACACTGAAGCTTTCTTT.

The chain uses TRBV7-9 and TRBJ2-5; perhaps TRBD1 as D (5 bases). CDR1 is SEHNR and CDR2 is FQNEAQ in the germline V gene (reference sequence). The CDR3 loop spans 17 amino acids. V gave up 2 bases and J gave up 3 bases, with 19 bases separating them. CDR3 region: CASSLFPGAELEETQYF. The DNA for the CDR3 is TGTGCCAGCAGCTTATTTCCTGGGGCGGAATTGGAAGAGACCCAGTACTTC. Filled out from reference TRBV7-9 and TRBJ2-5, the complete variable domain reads DTGVSQNPRHKITKRGQNVTFRCDPISEHNRLYWYRQTLGQGPEFLTYFQNEAQLEKSRLLSDRFSAERPKGSFSTLEIQRTEQGDSAMYLCASSLFPGAELEETQYFGPGTRLLVL.